This entry features one T cell receptor beta chain sequence. This clonotype was seen a handful of times. This clone's antigen is unknown. Since a much larger clone is just one base distant, this may be a read error. This record belongs to a study of blood T cells in healthy people across ages (dated by TCRdb to between 2014 and 2016). Some background on the complete study: In model experiments, template switching captured roughly one uniquely barcoded TCR beta cDNA molecule for every two T cells. To avoid experimental bias, donors of different ages were distributed randomly across sequencing lanes. The study measured age-related changes in TCR beta repertoire diversity using deep sequencing normalized with unique cDNA molecular identifiers. Four age groups were formed from the donors: young (average about 17 years), middle-aged (just under 40), aged (about 68) and long-lived (approximately 78). Using the same blood draw, the study looked at two additional independent replicas of 1 million unique cDNA reads for two donors, one aged 18 to 30 and the other aged 80 or older. Findings and caveats that apply to the study as a whole: There was a strong correlation between observed TCR beta diversity and the percentage of naive T cells measured by flow cytometry. The long-lived group showed more naive CD4+ T cells, fewer expanded clones and increased TCR diversity than the aged group, suggesting age selection. Estimates of total diversity based on one million sequenced T cells were regarded as lower bounds and as underestimates. Conclusive comparison of naive and antigen-experienced compartments was prevented by the profiling of bulk unsorted PBMCs. As age increased, observed TCR beta diversity per million T cells dropped in a roughly linear way, and a significant reduction was already evident by age 40. Because donor CMV infection status was unknown, age-related changes in expanded clonotypes were potentially confounded.

The donors were 40 or so Caucasian individuals from Russia, aged 6 to 90 years, who were systemically healthy. Around 10 milliliters of peripheral blood were collected from each donor into EDTA-treated Vacutainer tubes. Ficoll-Paque density-gradient centrifugation was used to isolate PBMCs, with at least 7 million obtained per sample. Total RNA, at least 6 micrograms per sample, was extracted from PBMCs with Trizol reagent. The percentages of naive CD45RAhigh/CD27high T cells were determined by flow cytometry on a PBMC aliquot from every donor. The library was obtained by 5' RACE. Sequencing instrument: Illumina HiSeq 2500. A second PCR of about 7 to 12 cycles was run with a J-beta primer mix and a sample-barcoded 5' primer. A template-switch 5' adaptor carrying 12 random nucleotides introduced a unique molecular identifier onto each TCR beta cDNA molecule. At least 2.5 million CDR3-containing paired-end reads were obtained from each sample. All of the RNA was converted into first-strand cDNA using the Mint cDNA synthesis kit, with a TRBC-specific oligonucleotide serving as the primer. All cDNA was treated with uracil-DNA glycosylase and then went through a first 18-cycle PCR with the universal primers M1SS and BC2_uni_R. Concerning the study's data processing: Normalization of each sample was performed by random selection of 1 million high-quality reads, each carrying a distinct molecular identifier. Instead of being binned into consensus sequences, reads that shared molecular identifiers were thrown out. MiTCR, run with a Q25 quality threshold and the strictest error-elimination algorithm, handled CDR3 identification, clonotype clustering and error correction. A nonparametric unseen species model with Euler transformation was used to estimate lower-bound total TCR beta diversity. The raw public reads went through TCRdb reprocessing: fastp at Q25, MiXCR clone calling, in-frame beta chains kept. Rows are unified per CDR3 protein, each entry keeping the most common DNA and genes. The V and J calls follow TCRdb's processing rather than the paper's. This sample holds approximately 900,000 distinct CDR3 sequences; under 50% were observed only once. Roughly 13% of the sample belongs to the ten largest clones.

The material sequenced was blood. This receptor was obtained from a man between 25 and 39 years old in good health.

In nucleotides, the sequence is TGCGCCAGCAGCTCTGCCACAGGGGCCAGCACTGAAGCTTTCTTT. Its protein is CASSSATGASTEAFF. The sequence is built from TRBV4-3 and TRBJ1-1, with 7 bases aligning to TRBD1. Via the germline V gene, CDR1 is LGHNA and CDR2 YSLEER. The CDR3, from cysteine to phenylalanine, totals 15 residues. Just the 45-base CDR3 DNA is kept, in frame starting at base 1. V is trimmed back by 5 bases and J by 4 bases, and the junction contains 10 bases that no gene match accounts for.